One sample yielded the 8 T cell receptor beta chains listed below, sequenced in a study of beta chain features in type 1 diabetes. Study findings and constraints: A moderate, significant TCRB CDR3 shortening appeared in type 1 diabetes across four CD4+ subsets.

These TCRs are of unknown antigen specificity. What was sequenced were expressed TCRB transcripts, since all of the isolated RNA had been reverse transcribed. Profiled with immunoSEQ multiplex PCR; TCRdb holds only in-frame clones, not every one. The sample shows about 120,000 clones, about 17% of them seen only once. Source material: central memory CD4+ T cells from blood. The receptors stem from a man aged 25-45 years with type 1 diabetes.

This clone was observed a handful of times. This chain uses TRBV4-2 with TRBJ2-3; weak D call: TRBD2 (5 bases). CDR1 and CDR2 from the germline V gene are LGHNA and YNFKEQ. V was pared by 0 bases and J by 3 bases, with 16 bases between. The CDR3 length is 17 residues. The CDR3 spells CASSQDRMRLATDTQYF. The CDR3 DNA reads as TGTGCCAGCAGCCAAGACCGTATGCGTCTAGCAACAGATACGCAGTATTTT.

The CDR3 is CASNADGETQYF. CDR3 coding DNA: TGTGCCAGCAACGCGGACGGGGAGACCCAGTACTTC. The chain uses TRBV2 and TRBJ2-5; D is undetermined. V lost 7 bases, J lost 5 bases, and 11 bases lay in between. The germline gives CDR1 SNHLY, CDR2 FYNNEI. This CDR3 is built from 12 residues.

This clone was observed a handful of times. The CDR3 loop is CASSLGGTSGETQYF. For the CDR3, the DNA is TGTGCCAGCAGCTTAGGGGGGACTAGTGGAGAGACCCAGTACTTC. The chain is built from TRBV7-2 and TRBJ2-5; TRBD2 agrees at 8 bases. Per the germline V gene, CDR1 is SGHTA and CDR2 is FQGNSA. Trimming at V came to 1 base and at J to 4 bases, leaving 5 bases not matched to a gene. The CDR3 is 15 residues long.

CDR3 in amino acids: CASNSWLAGMGEQFF. The CDR3 DNA sequence: TGTGCCAGCAATAGTTGGCTAGCGGGGATGGGTGAGCAGTTCTTC. The chain is built from TRBV7-2 and TRBJ2-1, with 9 bases fitting TRBD2. The CDR3 is 15 residues long. After removal of 7 bases from V and 9 bases from J, the junction contained 13 bases not matched to a gene. Germline CDR1 and CDR2: SGHTA and FQGNSA.

CDR3 bases: TGTGCCAGCAGCCAAGACCTCGGGACAGTAGGCTACGAGCAGTACTTC. Translated: CASSQDLGTVGYEQYF. The chain combines TRBV4-2 with TRBJ2-7; 7 bases are shared with TRBD1. Germline CDR1 LGHNA, CDR2 YNFKEQ. This CDR3 is built from 16 residues. The trim removed 0 bases at V and 3 bases at J, leaving 8 bases unmatched.

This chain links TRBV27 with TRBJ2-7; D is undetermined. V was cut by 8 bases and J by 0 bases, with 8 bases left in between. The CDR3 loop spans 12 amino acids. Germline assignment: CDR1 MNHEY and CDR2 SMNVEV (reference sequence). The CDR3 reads CASGTSSYEQYF. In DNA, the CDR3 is TGTGCCAGCGGCACAAGCTCCTACGAGCAGTACTTC.

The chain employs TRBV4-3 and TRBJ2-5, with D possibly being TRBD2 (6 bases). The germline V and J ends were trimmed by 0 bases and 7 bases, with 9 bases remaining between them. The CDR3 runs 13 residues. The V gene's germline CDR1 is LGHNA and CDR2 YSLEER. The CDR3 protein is CASSQEGRGTQYF. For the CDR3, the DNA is TGCGCCAGCAGCCAAGAGGGGCGGGGGACCCAGTACTTC.

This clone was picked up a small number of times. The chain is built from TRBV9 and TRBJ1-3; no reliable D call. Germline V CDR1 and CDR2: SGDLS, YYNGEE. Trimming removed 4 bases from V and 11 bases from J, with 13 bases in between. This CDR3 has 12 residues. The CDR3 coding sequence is TGTGCCAGCAGCCGGACGGAGGATCCCATATATTTT. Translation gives CASSRTEDPIYF.